One and the same sample provided the 22 T cell receptor beta chains below, sequenced in a study of siplizumab effects on memory and regulatory T cells (dated by TCRdb to the late 2010s). The receptor library was made with the immunoSEQ multiplex PCR assay. TCRdb obtained this table from immuneACCESS and retained in-frame rearrangements with V and J assigned. These tables miss some clones; where compared with another copy, unresolved V genes account for less than half of the shortfall, and the remainder is unexplained. The sample yields 100,000 or so clones; around nine tenths were counted once. The biggest ten clones account for around 13% of the sample. The sample was non-Treg CD4+ T cells sorted from blood. This sample's cell subset or site label indicates: FACS-sorted unstimulated CD4+ non-regulatory T cells. Source of these receptors: a human donor in good health.

V usage is TRBV4-1 and J usage is TRBJ1-3; D gene unclear. Germline assignment: CDR1 MGHRA and CDR2 YSYEKL. V was cut by 1 base and J by 2 bases, with 15 bases left in between. The CDR3 spans 17 residues. Here the CDR3 DNA reads TGCGCCAGCAGCCAAGGTTTAAGGCAATCCACTGGAAACACCATATATTTT. Its protein is CASSQGLRQSTGNTIYF.

The chain is built from TRBV18 and TRBJ2-5, with 7 bases that match TRBD1. The CDR3 is 15 residues long. Per the germline V gene, CDR1 is KGHSH and CDR2 is LQKENI. The V gene end was trimmed by 4 bases and the J gene end by 5 bases; junction bases not matched to a gene: 10. Written as DNA, the CDR3 is TGTGCCAGCTCACAACTACAGGGGATGGGGGAGACCCAGTACTTC. This codes for CASSQLQGMGETQYF.

This clone has more than one count but fewer than ten. The chain recombines TRBV30 with TRBJ1-1, with a possible D match to TRBD1 (5 bases). The V gene lost 2 bases and the J gene lost 7 bases, with 11 bases spanning the gap. The CDR3 runs to 12 residues. Germline lookup yields CDR1 GTSNPN and CDR2 SVGIG (reference sequence). CDR3 bases: TGTGCCTGGAGTCAATCAGGGCGTGAAGCTTTCTTT. Translation gives CAWSQSGREAFF.

The chain joins TRBV27 to TRBJ1-5, with D unresolved. Germline V gene lookup returns CDR1 MNHEY and CDR2 SMNVEV (reference sequence). V shed 3 bases and J shed 4 bases, with 10 bases lying between them. The CDR3 runs to 14 residues. The CDR3 region is CASSFGGRNQPQHF. As DNA, the CDR3 is TGTGCCAGCAGTTTTGGAGGGCGAAATCAGCCCCAGCATTTT.

This chain joins TRBV6-6 and TRBJ2-5; D call uncertain. The ends were cut back, 7 bases at V and 0 bases at J, with 6 bases in the middle. CDR1 is MNHNY, CDR2 SVGAGI, per germline (reference sequence). The CDR3 loop spans 12 amino acids. The CDR3 sequence is CASTGYQETQYF. The CDR3 DNA is TGTGCCAGCACCGGCTACCAAGAGACCCAGTACTTC.

The CDR3 reads CASSINLNRHGYTF. The CDR3 DNA sequence: TGTGCCAGTAGTATAAATTTAAACCGTCACGGCTACACCTTC. V is TRBV19 and J is TRBJ1-2; D is unclear. V was trimmed by 2 bases and J by 8 bases, leaving 15 bases between them. The CDR3 loop spans 14 amino acids. Germline V gene lookup returns CDR1 LNHDA and CDR2 SQIVND (reference sequence).

This clone was recorded only once. The chain carries TRBV10-3 and TRBJ2-7; a weak D match, TRBD2 (5 bases). With 3 bases removed from V and 2 bases from J, the gap between germline ends came to 8 bases. The germline V gene has CDR1 ENHRY and CDR2 SYGVKD. The CDR3 has 13 amino acids. The CDR3 here is CAISETGAYEQYF. Here the CDR3 DNA reads TGTGCCATCAGTGAAACCGGGGCCTACGAGCAGTACTTC.

This chain joins TRBV5-1 and TRBJ2-5; D unresolved. CDR1 and CDR2 (germline): SGHRS, YFSETQ. V was shortened by 1 base and J by 5 bases, with 6 bases between the two germline ends. The CDR3 consists of 12 residues. CDR3 sequence: CASSLKRETQYF. The CDR3 region has the DNA TGCGCCAGCAGCTTGAAGAGGGAGACCCAGTACTTC.

This chain uses TRBV28 with TRBJ2-2; 8 nucleotides align to TRBD2. This CDR3 is 15 amino acids long. With 4 bases clipped from V and 6 bases from J, the junction kept 7 bases outside the gene matches. Germline V lookup: CDR1 MDHEN, CDR2 SYDVKM. The CDR3 protein is CASSSTGRASGELFF. For the CDR3, the DNA is TGTGCCAGCAGTTCAACCGGGAGGGCCTCCGGGGAGCTGTTTTTT.

V is TRBV6-5 and J is TRBJ2-1; no reliable D call. From germline, CDR1 is MNHEY and CDR2 SVGAGI. This CDR3 has 15 residues. Trimming removed 6 bases at V and 0 bases at J, with 12 bases between. The CDR3 reads CASRLSASSYNEQFF. The CDR3 DNA sequence: TGTGCCAGCAGACTTTCAGCGAGCTCCTACAATGAGCAGTTCTTC.

This clone was seen only a few times. V and J are TRBV29-1 and TRBJ2-5; no reliable D call. This CDR3 has 11 residues. In germline, CDR1 is SQVTM, CDR2 ANQGSEA. CDR3: CTFALGETQYF. The CDR3 DNA sequence: TGCACCTTCGCCCTCGGGGAGACCCAGTACTTC.

Comment on this clone: Its ends do not fully match the called genes, so a read error is possible. This chain joins TRBV7-7 and TRBJ2-3; D gene ambiguous. The CDR3 is 13 amino acids. Germline V gene data show CDR1 as SSHAT and CDR2 as FNYEAQ (reference sequence). CDR3: CASSVSSADTQYF. CDR3 bases: TGTGCTAGCAGCGTTTCATCCGCAGATACGCAGTATTTT.

The rearrangement joins TRBV5-8 to TRBJ2-1, with unresolved D. The CDR3 has 11 amino acids. The germline CDR1 and CDR2 sequences are SGHTS and YDEGEE. V was clipped by 5 bases and J by 9 bases, with 9 bases between them. CDR3 sequence (DNA): TGTGCCAGCAGATCCCTTTTTGAGCAGTTCTTC. Translation gives CASRSLFEQFF.

The rearrangement links TRBV29-1 to TRBJ1-4, with D possibly matching TRBD1 (5 bases). This CDR3 spans 15 amino acids. Germline lookup yields CDR1 SQVTM and CDR2 ANQGSEA. Deletions cut 4 bases from V and 3 bases from J, with 15 bases between. Written as DNA, the CDR3 is TGCAGCGTTGCCGATGGGGGGGGATCTAATGAAAAACTGTTTTTT. Translating it yields CSVADGGGSNEKLFF.

The chain couples TRBV21-1 to TRBJ2-3. TRBV21-1 is recorded as a pseudogene. The CDR3 is made up of 17 amino acids. The DNA of the CDR3 is TGTGCCAGCAGCAAACCACCCCCCCTAGGGTGTGCAGATACGCAGTATTTT. Its translation is CASSKPPPLGCADTQYF.

This chain links TRBV11-3 with TRBJ2-1, with 7 bases lining up with TRBD2. The V segment lost 1 base and the J segment 5 bases; nucleotides outside the gene matches: 5. The CDR3 is 15 amino acids. Per germline, CDR1 SGHNT and CDR2 YENEEA. This CDR3 is CASSLGLRENNEQFF. The CDR3 coding sequence is TGTGCCAGCAGCTTAGGTTTGCGGGAGAACAATGAGCAGTTCTTC.

The gene calls are TRBV5-1 and TRBJ2-2, with TRBD1 identical over 7 bases. CDR1 and CDR2 from the germline V gene are SGHRS and YFSETQ. J lost 0 bases, V lost 9 bases, and 8 bases had no gene match. There are 15 residues in the CDR3. CDR3 DNA sequence: TGCGCCACCTCTGGGCAGGGGGCGAACACCGGGGAGCTGTTTTTT. Encoded protein: CATSGQGANTGELFF.

The chain recombines TRBV9 with TRBJ2-7, with a weak D call TRBD2 (6 bases). The CDR3 runs 13 residues. Germline V gives CDR1 SGDLS, CDR2 YYNGEE. Trimming shortened V by 4 bases and J by 7 bases, and 15 bases separated the two germline ends. The CDR3 sequence is CASSRARAGEQYF. The DNA of the CDR3 is TGTGCCAGCAGCCGTGCCCGCGCGGGAGAGCAGTACTTC.

Written as DNA, the CDR3 is TGTGCCAGCAGCATGGGACAGGGGGTCACAGAGACCCAGTACTTC. The encoded protein is CASSMGQGVTETQYF. J is TRBJ2-5 and V is TRBV2; TRBD1 aligns across 11 bases. This CDR3 has 15 amino acids. V shed 6 bases and J 4 bases; nucleotides not matched to a gene: 7. Per germline, CDR1 SNHLY and CDR2 FYNNEI.

This rearrangement joins TRBV4-1 to TRBJ2-5, with TRBD1 matching 7 bases. Trimming removed 0 bases from V and 2 bases from J; junction bases left unmatched: 3. Germline values: CDR1 MGHRA, CDR2 YSYEKL. This CDR3 contains 15 residues. CDR3 protein: CASSQDLGQQETQYF. CDR3 nucleotide sequence: TGCGCCAGCAGCCAAGATTTGGGACAGCAAGAGACCCAGTACTTC.

This clone has only one observation. The rearrangement links TRBV15 to TRBJ1-5, with a tentative D call TRBD1 (5 bases). Germline assignment: CDR1 LNHNV and CDR2 YYDKDF (reference sequence). V dropped 3 bases and J dropped 4 bases, with 16 bases sitting between them. The CDR3 has 16 residues. The CDR3 DNA reads as TGTGCCACCAGCAGCGTCATTGATCCAGGGAATCAGCCCCAGCATTTT. This sequence encodes CATSSVIDPGNQPQHF.

The V call is TRBV28, the J call TRBJ2-5; D is perhaps TRBD1 or TRBD2 (5 bases each). CDR3 size: 15 residues. V lost 6 bases, J lost 0 bases, and 14 bases lay in between. Germline loops: CDR1 MDHEN, CDR2 SYDVKM. The CDR3 DNA follows: TGTGCCAGCAGCTTACTGGGACCGTACCAAGAGACCCAGTACTTC. Protein product: CASSLLGPYQETQYF. Variable domain in full (rest from reference TRBV28 and TRBJ2-5): DVKVTQSSRYLVKRTGEKVFLECVQDMDHENMFWYRQDPGLGLRLIYFSYDVKMKEKGDIPEGYSVSREKKERFSLILESASTNQTSMYLCASSLLGPYQETQYFGPGTRLLVL.